The rows below give T cell receptor beta chains drawn from one sample of a study of Ad26.COV2.S vaccination and SARS-CoV-2 variants. Data came from immunoSEQ multiplex PCR; TCRdb stores just in-frame clones and leaves some out. The table has hundreds of thousands of clones, roughly 86% seen once. This specimen consisted of peripheral blood, obtained in a trial of Ad26.COV2.S vaccine versus placebo. The receptor set was obtained from a person aged 18 to 59 who received the Ad26.COV2.S COVID-19 vaccine or a placebo. The CDR3 runs from the conserved cysteine through the conserved F or W. The D gene is left open where the match is weak. Not all rows give a size; the values are once, few, many and, for expanded clones, a class.

D,size,J,V,CDR3,DNA
.,.,TRBJ1-2,TRBV20-1,CSTGRLYGYTF,TGCAGTACCGGACGGCTCTATGGCTACACCTTC
.,.,TRBJ1-1,TRBV10-3,CAIGVDTEAFF,TGTGCCATCGGGGTGGACACTGAAGCTTTCTTT
.,.,TRBJ2-7,TRBV19,CASSIGRGSGGTSYEQYF,TGTGCCAGTAGTATAGGTAGGGGATCTGGCGGTACTTCCTACGAGCAGTACTTC
TRBD1,.,TRBJ2-7,TRBV14,CASSLMGTGSYEQYF,TGTGCCAGCAGCCTAATGGGGACAGGCTCCTACGAGCAGTACTTC
TRBD1,.,TRBJ2-1,TRBV11-2,CASSLVGQGFDEQFF,TGTGCCAGCAGCTTAGTCGGACAGGGGTTTGATGAGCAGTTCTTC
TRBD1,few,TRBJ1-2,TRBV6-5,CASRPDRGRFYGYTF,TGTGCCAGCAGACCTGACAGGGGGCGATTCTATGGCTACACCTTC
.,.,TRBJ2-5,TRBV18,CASSPEGVSETQYF,TGTGCCAGCTCACCGGAGGGAGTATCAGAGACCCAGTACTTC
.,.,TRBJ1-5,TRBV4-1,CASSRTGRFDQPQHF,TGCGCCAGCAGCCGAACAGGGAGGTTCGATCAGCCCCAGCATTTT
.,.,TRBJ1-5,TRBV10-3,CAISERDQPQHF,TGTGCCATCAGTGAGAGGGATCAGCCCCAGCATTTT
TRBD1,.,TRBJ1-5,TRBV2,CASNWGQDNQPQHF,TGTGCCAGCAACTGGGGACAGGATAATCAGCCCCAGCATTTT
.,.,TRBJ1-2,TRBV2,CASSPGTNYGYTF,TGTGCCAGCAGTCCCGGGACCAACTATGGCTACACCTTC
.,.,TRBJ2-7,TRBV7-9,CASSSDGYEQYF,TGTGCCAGCAGCTCCGACGGCTACGAGCAGTACTTC
.,.,TRBJ1-1,TRBV4-2,CASSRQANRGYTEAFF,TGTGCCAGCAGCCGGCAGGCCAACCGGGGGTACACTGAAGCTTTCTTT
.,.,TRBJ2-1,TRBV10-1,CASSGGVDEQFF,TGCGCCAGCAGTGGAGGGGTCGATGAGCAGTTCTTC
TRBD2,.,TRBJ2-1,TRBV30,CAWSKLAGPYNEQFF,TGTGCCTGGAGTAAACTAGCGGGGCCCTACAATGAGCAGTTCTTC
TRBD2,.,TRBJ2-1,TRBV7-2,CASSSHSGLAGGQGEQFF,TGTGCCAGCAGCTCCCACTCCGGACTAGCGGGGGGCCAGGGGGAGCAGTTCTTC
.,.,TRBJ2-3,TRBV5-1,CASSIDRPTDTDTQYF,TGCGCCAGCAGCATAGACCGACCGACCGACACAGATACGCAGTATTTT
.,.,TRBJ2-7,TRBV10-3,CAISESVTYEQYF,TGTGCCATCAGTGAGTCCGTTACCTACGAGCAGTACTTC
.,.,TRBJ1-2,TRBV18,CASSTGTSRPRYTF,TGTGCCAGCTCAACGGGGACCTCCCGACCCCGCTACACCTTC
TRBD1,.,TRBJ1-2,TRBV29-1,CSVGRGTGPPRYTF,TGCAGCGTCGGGAGGGGGACAGGGCCCCCTCGCTACACCTTC
TRBD2,.,TRBJ2-7,TRBV7-2,CASSRSGGMSEQYF,TGTGCCAGCAGCCGGAGCGGGGGGATGAGCGAGCAGTACTTC
.,.,TRBJ1-4,TRBV7-9,CASSPGRGWEKLFF,TGTGCCAGCAGCCCGGGGAGGGGATGGGAAAAACTGTTTTTT
TRBD2,.,TRBJ2-3,TRBV11-2,CASTEGRGTDTQYF,TGTGCCAGCACCGAAGGGAGGGGCACAGATACGCAGTATTTT
.,once,TRBJ2-5,TRBV4-1,CASSQGSGALQETQYF,TGCGCCAGCAGCCAAGGAAGCGGAGCCCTTCAAGAGACCCAGTACTTC
.,.,TRBJ1-6,TRBV6-5,CASSTDASPLHF,TGTGCCAGCAGTACAGACGCTTCACCCCTCCACTTT
.,once,TRBJ1-1,TRBV3-1/TRBV3-2,CASSHLGADTEAFF,TGTGCCAGCAGCCACCTGGGCGCGGACACTGAAGCTTTCTTT
.,.,TRBJ2-5,TRBV5-8,CASSLDTPRETQYF,TGTGCCAGCAGCCTGGACACCCCCCGGGAGACCCAGTACTTC
TRBD2,.,TRBJ2-1,TRBV19,CASSSLAGGLEQFF,TGTGCCAGTAGTAGTCTAGCGGGAGGGCTAGAGCAGTTCTTC
TRBD2,.,TRBJ2-1,TRBV30,CAWSVLGRLAGRQFF,TGTGCCTGGAGTGTACTGGGTAGGCTAGCGGGTCGTCAGTTCTTC
.,.,TRBJ2-2,TRBV6-2/TRBV6-3,CASSYRGGGVGELFF,TGTGCCAGCAGTTACCGGGGAGGGGGCGTCGGGGAGCTGTTTTTT
TRBD1,.,TRBJ2-7,TRBV5-1,CASSLVGDSYYEQYF,TGCGCCAGCAGCTTGGTAGGGGACAGCTACTACGAGCAGTACTTC
.,.,TRBJ1-1,TRBV4-3,CASSRLPGNTEAFF,TGCGCCAGCAGCCGGTTGCCGGGGAACACTGAAGCTTTCTTT
.,.,TRBJ1-1,TRBV5-6,CASSLNGDGGTEAFF,TGTGCCAGCAGCTTGAATGGTGACGGAGGAACTGAAGCTTTCTTT
TRBD1,once,TRBJ1-6,TRBV30,CAWNQNRGRNSPLHF,TGTGCCTGGAATCAAAACAGGGGTCGTAATTCACCCCTCCACTTT
.,.,TRBJ2-5,TRBV7-8,CASSSPRASPIETQYF,TGTGCCAGCAGCTCACCGCGGGCTTCCCCCATAGAGACCCAGTACTTC
TRBD2,.,TRBJ2-5,TRBV9,CASSTRLAGGPAQETQYF,TGTGCCAGCAGCACCCGACTAGCGGGGGGGCCCGCCCAAGAGACCCAGTACTTC
TRBD1,.,TRBJ1-5,TRBV11-2,CASSVQGRPNQPQHF,TGTGCCAGCAGCGTACAGGGGCGACCTAATCAGCCCCAGCATTTT
TRBD2,.,TRBJ2-7,TRBV10-3,CAISPSKPPAGGRSYEQYF,TGTGCCATCAGTCCCTCAAAACCTCCAGCGGGGGGGAGGTCCTACGAGCAGTACTTC
.,.,TRBJ1-1,TRBV5-4,CASSLDASSYAEAFF,TGTGCCAGCAGCTTGGATGCCAGCTCTTATGCTGAAGCTTTCTTT
.,.,TRBJ1-1,TRBV5-1,CASSFGSTSTEAFF,TGCGCCAGCAGCTTTGGGAGTACAAGCACTGAAGCTTTCTTT
.,.,TRBJ2-3,TRBV11-2,CASSFSQGSTDTQYF,TGTGCCAGCAGCTTTTCGCAGGGGAGCACAGATACGCAGTATTTT
TRBD1,.,TRBJ2-5,TRBV18,CASSPNRGRIETQYF,TGTGCCAGCTCACCTAACAGGGGGCGGATAGAGACCCAGTACTTC
.,.,TRBJ2-3,TRBV7-3,CASSLDWRTDTQYF,TGTGCCAGCAGCCTCGACTGGCGCACAGATACGCAGTATTTT
.,.,TRBJ2-1,TRBV7-2,CASSPRLGGNEQFF,TGTGCCAGCAGCCCCCGACTAGGTGGCAATGAGCAGTTCTTC
TRBD2,.,TRBJ2-7,TRBV4-2,CASSQSGGPYEQYF,TGTGCCAGCAGCCAATCGGGGGGGCCCTACGAGCAGTACTTC